This record looks at one TCR beta chain sequence and its context. No antigen is known for it. These data originate in a study of cytomegalovirus exposure and HLA in healthy donors. General study results and limits: Sequences of the TCR beta chain were said to predict the HLA-A and HLA-B alleles of most subjects accurately. An apparent linkage of common viral pathogens to several of the most significant clusters emerged in a later analysis. In vitro data verified three CMV-associated chains as specific for CMV antigens.

V lost 2 bases, J lost 6 bases, and 6 bases stayed unmatched. The CDR3 covers 13 residues. Per germline, CDR1 GTSNPN and CDR2 SVGIG (reference sequence). A multiplex PCR was run with 60 Vbeta primers and 13 Jbeta primers. Measured with immunoSEQ multiplex PCR; TCRdb has only the in-frame clones, and not every one. The data show about 190,000 clones, around 83% seen once. The TCR originated in a man aged 35 to 55 in good health and CMV-seropositive. The chain employs TRBV30 and TRBJ2-7, with TRBD2 matching 8 bases. The sequenced sample was PBMCs. CDR3 sequence: CAWSTGLAGEQYF. CDR3 DNA sequence: TGTGCCTGGAGTACTGGACTAGCTGGCGAGCAGTACTTC.